Shown below are 27 T cell receptor beta chains from a single sample sequenced in a study of T cell repertoires in cytomegalovirus infection. These receptors are not linked to any known antigen. TCRdb re-called the reads through MiXCR, storing one row per CDR3 protein. Of approximately 1,000,000 distinct CDR3 sequences listed, about 33% are singletons. This specimen consisted of cultured CD8+ T cells from PBMCs, obtained from culture after CMV antigen stimulation. Receptor source: a human donor in good health (CMV status not recorded). Some clones in this sample may be carry-over from other donors' samples.

V and J are TRBV19 and TRBJ1-1; D gene unclear. Trimming left V 4 bases short and J 7 bases short, with 13 bases between. Germline V gives CDR1 LNHDA, CDR2 SQIVND (reference sequence). The CDR3 sequence is 13 residues long. The DNA for the CDR3 is TGTGCCAGTAGTACGGCCCCTAGAGTTGAAGCTTTCTTT. Protein product: CASSTAPRVEAFF.

The chain combines TRBV7-6 with TRBJ1-1, with D hard to call. Trimming cost V 5 bases and J 10 bases, with 20 bases left between them. The length of the CDR3 is 14 residues. CDR1 and CDR2 from the germline V gene are SGHVS and FNYEAQ. This chain's CDR3 is CASSPDRSIPGAFF. CDR3 sequence (DNA): TGTGCCAGCAGCCCAGATCGATCGATACCAGGAGCTTTCTTT.

This clonotype was counted once. The genes are TRBV4-1 and TRBJ1-2; 7 positions agree with TRBD1. V shed 1 base, J shed 6 bases, and the junction held 11 bases outside the gene matches. This CDR3 is built from 16 residues. Per germline, CDR1 MGHRA and CDR2 YSYEKL. The CDR3 is CASSQVQGDDPDGYTF. The CDR3 DNA is TGCGCCAGCAGCCAAGTTCAGGGGGACGATCCGGATGGCTACACCTTC.

The chain recombines TRBV18 with TRBJ1-2; 7 bases map to TRBD1. The V gene's germline CDR1 is KGHSH and CDR2 LQKENI. The CDR3 has 16 amino acids. V was clipped by 3 bases and J by 6 bases; unmatched bases: 13. In DNA form, the CDR3 reads TGTGCCAGCTCACCCCATCCGAGGGGGCTCGGAGATGGCTACACCTTC. It specifies CASSPHPRGLGDGYTF.

This clonotype showed up just a few times. This chain joins TRBV2 and TRBJ2-3; D possibly uses TRBD1 or TRBD2 (7 bases each). V was pared by 9 bases and J by 4 bases, with 14 bases between. Germline lookup yields CDR1 SNHLY and CDR2 FYNNEI. The CDR3 totals 13 residues. The CDR3 loop reads CARTGRGADTQYF. The CDR3 nucleotides read TGTGCCAGGACAGGGAGGGGAGCAGATACGCAGTATTTT.

This chain uses TRBV5-5 with TRBJ2-1; 11 bases align to TRBD2. The junction had 11 bases not matched to a gene; V was cut back by 4 bases and J by 5 bases. This CDR3 contains 17 residues. Germline CDR1 SGHKS, CDR2 YYEKEE (reference sequence). CDR3 nucleotides: TGTGCCAGCAGCCCCCAACTAGCGGGGGCTCAAGACAATGAGCAGTTCTTC. It yields the protein CASSPQLAGAQDNEQFF.

The chain recombines TRBV5-4 with TRBJ2-1, with 7 bases that match TRBD1. In germline, CDR1 is SGHNT, CDR2 YYREEE (reference sequence). The junction had 3 bases not matched to a gene; V was cut back by 3 bases and J by 9 bases. CDR3 length equals 12 residues. The CDR3 is CASSWTGSEQFF. CDR3 in DNA: TGTGCCAGCAGCTGGACAGGATCTGAGCAGTTCTTC. The complete variable domain, with remaining parts taken from reference TRBV5-4 and TRBJ2-1, reads ETGVTQSPTHLIKTRGQQVTLRCSSQSGHNTVSWYQQALGQGPQFIFQYYREEENGRGNFPPRFSGLQFPNYSSELNVNALELDDSALYLCASSWTGSEQFFGPGTRLTVL.

The sample holds a few counts of this clonotype. The V gene is TRBV3-1, the J gene TRBJ1-5, with D possibly matching TRBD1 (5 bases). This CDR3 has 14 residues. Trimming took 2 bases from V and 7 from J, leaving 12 bases between them. CDR1 and CDR2 (germline): LGHDT, YNNKEL (reference sequence). CDR3 in amino acids: CASSQPGKGQPQHF. The DNA of the CDR3 is TGTGCCAGCAGCCAACCAGGGAAAGGGCAGCCCCAGCATTTT.

This clonotype came up many times. CDR3 in amino acids: CASSHYPAGVSEKLFF. CDR3 sequence (DNA): TGTGCCAGCAGCCATTACCCCGCAGGGGTTAGTGAAAAACTGTTTTTT. The rearrangement links TRBV7-2 to TRBJ1-4, with D perhaps TRBD1 (6 bases). This CDR3 spans 16 amino acids. The ends were cut back, 5 bases at V and 7 bases at J, with 20 bases in the middle. CDR1 and CDR2 (germline): SGHTA, FQGNSA.

A few counts support this clonotype. The V gene is TRBV19, the J gene TRBJ2-1; 9 bases align to TRBD2. This CDR3 contains 15 residues. Unmatched junction bases numbered 3, after V lost 2 bases and J lost 4 bases. CDR1 and CDR2 (germline): LNHDA, SQIVND (reference sequence). This chain's CDR3 is CASSIRLAGYNEQFF. CDR3 nucleotides: TGTGCCAGTAGTATAAGGCTAGCGGGGTACAATGAGCAGTTCTTC.

This clonotype has only a few counts. The chain employs TRBV6-2 or TRBV6-3 and TRBJ2-1, with D maybe TRBD2 (5 bases). This CDR3 is 13 amino acids long. Trimming cost V 1 base and J 8 bases, with 9 bases left between them. Germline CDR1 and CDR2: MNHEY and SVGEGT. CDR3 in DNA: TGTGCCAGCAGTTACTTATGGCGGGATGAGCAGTTCTTC. This sequence encodes CASSYLWRDEQFF.

This clonotype was observed a few times. The CDR3 nucleotides are TGTGCCAGCAGCTTCCTGGGGATTCCTGAAGCTTTCTTT. Encoded protein: CASSFLGIPEAFF. The rearrangement links TRBV7-9 to TRBJ1-1; D not certain. This CDR3 has 13 amino acids. Germline V lookup: CDR1 SEHNR, CDR2 FQNEAQ (reference sequence). Trimming took 3 bases from V and 6 from J, leaving 11 bases between them. Together with reference TRBV7-9 and TRBJ1-1, the CDR3 gives the full variable domain: DTGVSQNPRHKITKRGQNVTFRCDPISEHNRLYWYRQTLGQGPEFLTYFQNEAQLEKSRLLSDRFSAERPKGSFSTLEIQRTEQGDSAMYLCASSFLGIPEAFFGQGTRLTVV.

The sample holds a few counts of this clonotype. The chain couples TRBV4-3 to TRBJ1-1; D unresolved. V was pared by 4 bases and J by 0 bases, with 6 bases between. The V gene's germline CDR1 is LGHNA and CDR2 YSLEER. CDR3 length: 13 residues. The CDR3 DNA is TGCGCCAGCAGCCGCATTATGAACACTGAAGCTTTCTTT. It is translated as CASSRIMNTEAFF.

This chain uses TRBV5-4 with TRBJ2-4, with a possible D match to TRBD2 (5 bases). The CDR3 totals 17 residues. Trimming left V 3 bases short and J 0 bases short, with 16 bases between. Looked up from germline, CDR1 is SGHNT and CDR2 is YYREEE (reference sequence). The CDR3, as DNA: TGTGCCAGCAGCTCCTCCCTAACGGGGATAGCCAAAAACATTCAGTACTTC. Residues: CASSSSLTGIAKNIQYF.

This sequence joins TRBV5-1 and TRBJ1-6, with 11 bases lining up with TRBD1. The CDR3 extends over 16 amino acids. The germline CDR1 and CDR2 sequences are SGHRS and YFSETQ. The V and J ends lost 4 bases and 5 bases, in that order; junction bases with no gene match: 5. CDR3 in amino acids: CASSGTGGPHNSPLHF. The CDR3 DNA reads as TGCGCCAGCAGCGGGACAGGGGGACCCCATAATTCACCCCTCCACTTT.

Written as DNA, the CDR3 is TGTGCCAGCACTGTCCAGGGTGGCGCAGATACGCAGTATTTT. Translation gives CASTVQGGADTQYF. The chain employs TRBV7-3 and TRBJ2-3; TRBD1 is a possible D gene (5 bases). Deletions cut 7 bases from V and 4 bases from J, with 15 bases between. The CDR3 extends over 14 amino acids. In germline, CDR1 is SGHTA, CDR2 FQGTGA. Using reference TRBV7-3 and TRBJ2-3 for the parts outside the CDR3, the full variable domain is GAGVSQTPSNKVTEKGKYVELRCDPISGHTALYWYRQSLGQGPEFLIYFQGTGAADDSGLPNDRFFAVRPEGSVSTLKIQRTERGDSAVYLCASTVQGGADTQYFGPGTRLTVL.

The chain uses TRBV19 and TRBJ1-2; 7 bases align to TRBD1. The CDR3 covers 15 residues. After removal of 5 bases from V and 6 bases from J, the junction contained 12 bases not matched to a gene. Germline loops: CDR1 LNHDA, CDR2 SQIVND (reference sequence). The CDR3 DNA follows: TGTGCCAGTAGTTCTAAACCTACAGGGGAGAATGGCTACACCTTC. Translating gives CASSSKPTGENGYTF.

CDR3 DNA sequence: TGTGCCAGCAGCGGCCGGGGGGCAGTTTATGGCTACACCTTC. Translation: CASSGRGAVYGYTF. The chain joins TRBV13 to TRBJ1-2; D possibly corresponds to TRBD1 (6 bases). The ends were cut back, 5 bases at V and 5 bases at J, with 15 bases in the middle. The CDR3 has 14 amino acids. Germline-derived CDR1 and CDR2 are PRHDT and FYEKMQ (reference sequence).

V and J are TRBV6-8 and TRBJ2-7, with 13 bases aligning to TRBD2. Losses at the gene ends were 6 bases for V and 4 bases for J; bases not matched to a gene: 9. The CDR3 spans 16 residues. The germline CDR1 and CDR2 sequences are MNHGY and SAAAGT. CDR3 region: CASSLGTSGDYYEQYV. The CDR3 coding sequence is TGTGCCAGCAGCCTTGGGACTAGCGGGGACTATTACGAGCAGTACGTC.

This clonotype was observed a handful of times. The V and J genes are TRBV19 and TRBJ2-1, with D perhaps TRBD2 (6 bases). Germline loops: CDR1 LNHDA, CDR2 SQIVND (reference sequence). Trimming removed 10 bases from V and 6 bases from J, with 22 bases in between. The CDR3 runs 15 residues. Written as DNA, the CDR3 is TGTGCCACCGCCCCGGGAGTTCCCCCTCTCAATGAGCAGTTCTTC. Amino acids: CATAPGVPPLNEQFF.

This clonotype was found a few times. The chain carries TRBV7-9 and TRBJ2-2; tentatively, D is TRBD2 (6 bases). The V gene's germline CDR1 is SEHNR and CDR2 FQNEAQ (reference sequence). The CDR3 spans 11 residues. Trimming shortened V by 8 bases and J by 10 bases, and 11 bases separated the two germline ends. The CDR3 loop reads CASGGGKELFF. The CDR3 DNA reads as TGTGCCAGCGGTGGGGGGAAGGAGCTGTTTTTT.

This rearrangement joins TRBV7-9 to TRBJ2-7, with D maybe TRBD1 (5 bases). V dropped 8 bases and J dropped 2 bases, with 10 bases sitting between them. Germline-derived CDR1 and CDR2 are SEHNR and FQNEAQ (reference sequence). The CDR3 extends over 12 amino acids. Here the CDR3 DNA reads TGTGCCAGCGGAAGCAGGGCCTACGAGCAGTACTTC. It specifies CASGSRAYEQYF.

V is TRBV6-6 and J is TRBJ1-1; D is uncertain. From germline, CDR1 is MNHNY and CDR2 SVGAGI (reference sequence). V dropped 2 bases and J dropped 1 base, with 11 bases sitting between them. This CDR3 is 15 amino acids long. The CDR3 sequence is CASSYMRQPNTEAFF. For the CDR3, the DNA is TGTGCCAGCAGTTACATGAGACAACCGAACACTGAAGCTTTCTTT.

The CDR3 DNA reads as TGTGCCAGCAGTCAATCCTTCAGTTTGGTGGCTAACTATGGCTACACCTTC. This sequence encodes CASSQSFSLVANYGYTF. V usage is TRBV27 and J usage is TRBJ1-2; D is undetermined. Germline-derived CDR1 and CDR2 are MNHEY and SMNVEV (reference sequence). Trimming left V 5 bases short and J 0 bases short, with 19 bases between. The CDR3 is 17 residues long.

The V call is TRBV7-8, the J call TRBJ1-4; no clear D gene. CDR3 length equals 17 residues. V was pared by 5 bases and J by 3 bases, with 19 bases between. CDR1 is SGHVS, CDR2 FQNEAQ, per germline. The CDR3 DNA reads as TGTGCCAGCAGCCCTATACGAACAAGCCCGGCTAATGAAAAACTGTTTTTT. It encodes CASSPIRTSPANEKLFF.

This clonotype was seen repeatedly, ten times or more. The chain is built from TRBV7-6 and TRBJ2-3; the D gene is possibly TRBD1 (5 bases). V lost 5 bases, J lost 0 bases, and 9 bases lay in between. Germline lookup yields CDR1 SGHVS and CDR2 FNYEAQ. This CDR3 has 14 residues. The CDR3 here is CASSMTVSTDTQYF. The CDR3 bases are TGTGCCAGCAGCATGACAGTTAGCACAGATACGCAGTATTTT.

There are many counts of this clonotype. The CDR3 loop reads CAISENQGASTGELFF. The CDR3 nucleotides read TGTGCCATCAGTGAGAATCAGGGGGCGAGCACCGGGGAGCTGTTTTTT. The chain links TRBV10-3 to TRBJ2-2, with TRBD1 identical over 8 bases. CDR3 size: 16 residues. CDR1 is ENHRY and CDR2 is SYGVKD in the germline V gene. Unmatched junction bases numbered 6, after V lost 2 bases and J lost 4 bases.